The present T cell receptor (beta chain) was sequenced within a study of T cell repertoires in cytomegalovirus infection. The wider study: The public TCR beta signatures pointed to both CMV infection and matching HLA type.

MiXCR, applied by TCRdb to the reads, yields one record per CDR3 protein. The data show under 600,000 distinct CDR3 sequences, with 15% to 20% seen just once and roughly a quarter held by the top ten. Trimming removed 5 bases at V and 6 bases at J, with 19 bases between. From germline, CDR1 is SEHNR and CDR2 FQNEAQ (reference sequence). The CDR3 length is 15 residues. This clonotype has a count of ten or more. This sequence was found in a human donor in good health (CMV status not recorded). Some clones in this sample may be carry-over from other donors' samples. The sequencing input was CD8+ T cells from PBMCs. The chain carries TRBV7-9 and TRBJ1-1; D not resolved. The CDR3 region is CASSGYGRVSAEAFF. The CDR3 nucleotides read TGTGCCAGCAGCGGATACGGTCGTGTGTCCGCTGAAGCTTTCTTT.